This TCR beta chain is from a study of T-cell reconstitution after alpha-beta-depleted transplantation in children. This clonotype was picked up many times. Its antigen is currently unknown. This CDR3 spans 14 amino acids. V shed 8 bases and J shed 3 bases, with 16 bases lying between them. CDR1 is MDHEN and CDR2 is SYDVKM in the germline V gene. Study findings and constraints: Reportedly, roughly two months post-transplant, alpha-beta T cells arose from several hundred expanded graft clones. T-cell numbers and diversity, one year after transplant, stemmed largely from T cells that were newly produced. Where some patients showed high TCRbeta diversity at day 60, it came from recipient T cells and thymic progenitors that had survived.

It was with unique molecular identifiers that the TCRbeta library was prepared. TCRdb re-derived calls from the PCR reads in MiXCR, one entry per CDR3 protein. Found here are hundreds of thousands of distinct CDR3 sequences, over 10% of them singletons; the top ten hold around 0.79%. The sequence was collected from a girl aged 2 to 9 with congenital amegakaryocytic thrombocytopenia, due to receive a stem cell transplant. The chain couples TRBV28 to TRBJ1-2; possibly TRBD1 for D (6 bases). The input for sequencing was PBMCs, taken before TCRalphabeta/CD19-depleted stem cell transplant. CDR3: CASSIGRTDYGYTF. CDR3 in DNA: TGTGCCAGCTCGATAGGACGGACAGACTATGGCTACACCTTC.